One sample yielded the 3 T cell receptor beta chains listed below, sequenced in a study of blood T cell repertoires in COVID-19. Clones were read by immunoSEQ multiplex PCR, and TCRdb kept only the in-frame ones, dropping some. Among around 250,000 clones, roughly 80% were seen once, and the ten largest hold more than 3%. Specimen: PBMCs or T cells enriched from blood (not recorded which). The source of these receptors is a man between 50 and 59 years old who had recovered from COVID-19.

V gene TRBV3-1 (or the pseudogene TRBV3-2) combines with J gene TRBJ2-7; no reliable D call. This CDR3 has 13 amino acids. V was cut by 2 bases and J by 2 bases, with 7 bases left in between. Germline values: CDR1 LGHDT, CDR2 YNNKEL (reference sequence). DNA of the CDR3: TGTGCCAGCAGCCAAAGCCCTACCTACGAGCAGTACTTC. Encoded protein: CASSQSPTYEQYF.

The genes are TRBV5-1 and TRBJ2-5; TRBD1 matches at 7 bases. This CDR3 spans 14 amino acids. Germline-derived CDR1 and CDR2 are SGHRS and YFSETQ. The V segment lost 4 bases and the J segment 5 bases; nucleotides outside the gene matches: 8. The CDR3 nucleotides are TGCGCCAGCAGCCCGGGACAGACCAGGGAGACCCAGTACTTC. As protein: CASSPGQTRETQYF.

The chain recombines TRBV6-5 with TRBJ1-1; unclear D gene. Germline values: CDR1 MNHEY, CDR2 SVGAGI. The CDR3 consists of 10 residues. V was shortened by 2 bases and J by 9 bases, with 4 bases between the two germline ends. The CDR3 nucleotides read TGTGCCAGCAGTTACCTAAAAGCTTTCTTT. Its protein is CASSYLKAFF.